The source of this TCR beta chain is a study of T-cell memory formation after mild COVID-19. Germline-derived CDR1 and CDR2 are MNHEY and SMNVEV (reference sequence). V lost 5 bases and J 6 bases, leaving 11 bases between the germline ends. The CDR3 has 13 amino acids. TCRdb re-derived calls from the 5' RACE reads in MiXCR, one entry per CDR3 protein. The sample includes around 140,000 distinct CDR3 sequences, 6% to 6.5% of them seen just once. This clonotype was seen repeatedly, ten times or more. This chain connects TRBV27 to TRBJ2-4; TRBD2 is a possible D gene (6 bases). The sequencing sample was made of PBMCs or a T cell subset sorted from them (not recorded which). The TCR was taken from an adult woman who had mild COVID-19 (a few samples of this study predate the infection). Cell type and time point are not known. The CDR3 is CASSAGTRNIQYF. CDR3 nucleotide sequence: TGTGCCAGCAGTGCCGGGACTCGAAACATTCAGTACTTC.